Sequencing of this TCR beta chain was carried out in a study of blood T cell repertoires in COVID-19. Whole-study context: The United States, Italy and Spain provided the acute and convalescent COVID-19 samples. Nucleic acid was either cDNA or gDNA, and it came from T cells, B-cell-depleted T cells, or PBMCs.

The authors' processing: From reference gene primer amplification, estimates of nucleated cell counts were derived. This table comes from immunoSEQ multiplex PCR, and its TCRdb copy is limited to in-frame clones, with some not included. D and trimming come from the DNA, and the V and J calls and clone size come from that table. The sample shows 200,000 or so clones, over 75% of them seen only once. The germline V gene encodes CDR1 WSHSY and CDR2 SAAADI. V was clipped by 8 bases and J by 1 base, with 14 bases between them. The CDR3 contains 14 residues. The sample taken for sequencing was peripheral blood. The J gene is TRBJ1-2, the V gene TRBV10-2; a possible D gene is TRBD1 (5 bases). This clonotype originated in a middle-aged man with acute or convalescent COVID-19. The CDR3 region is CASRGDLDNYGYTF. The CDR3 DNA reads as TGCGCCAGCCGGGGGGACCTCGATAACTATGGCTACACCTTC.